The clone carrying this T cell receptor beta chain appeared a few times. The antigen is unknown. The sample belongs to a study of Ad26.COV2.S vaccination and SARS-CoV-2 variants. Overall study findings and caveats: Substantial response breadth was reportedly seen for spike-specific CD8+ and CD4+ T cells after vaccination. From the TCR breadth and depth analyses, total T cell responses may have been underestimated.

The ends were cut back, 5 bases at V and 2 bases at J, with 13 bases in the middle. CDR1 and CDR2 from the germline V gene are SGHTA and FQGNSA. The CDR3 covers 15 residues. The sample's treatment: 19 received Ad26.COV2.S at low or high dose, single or two shots; roughly five received placebo; per-sample allocation not given. The study sampled participants on day 63 after the first vaccine or placebo injection. Boston supplied an adult donor aged 18-55 years. Measured with immunoSEQ multiplex PCR; TCRdb has only the in-frame clones, and not every one. Altogether roughly 350,000 clones are present, less than 90% being singletons, with the ten largest covering about 10%.

The starting material was peripheral blood, obtained in a trial of Ad26.COV2.S vaccine versus placebo. The chain employs TRBV7-2 and TRBJ1-5, with D possibly being TRBD1 (6 bases). This clonotype originated in a person aged 18-60 years who received the Ad26.COV2.S COVID-19 vaccine or a placebo. CDR3 protein: CASSPRGGGNQPQHF. CDR3 in DNA: TGTGCCAGCAGCCCCCGGGGGGGCGGCAATCAGCCCCAGCATTTT.